The entry below describes one T cell receptor (beta chain). UMIs and sample barcodes were carried by the TCR alpha and TCR beta cDNA libraries that 5'RACE produced using constant-segment primers. TCRdb redid the calling of the 5' RACE reads with MiXCR, one entry per CDR3 protein. The sample lists a few hundred thousand distinct CDR3 sequences; 20% to 25% were seen once. These data originate in a study of T-cell memory formation after mild COVID-19. This CDR3 has 15 residues. The V and J ends lost 5 bases and 6 bases respectively, with 18 bases between them. CDR1 SGHTA and CDR2 FQGTGA come from the germline V gene.

This TCR was sampled from a man aged 18 to 29 who had mild COVID-19 (a few samples of this study predate the infection). Cell type and time point are not known. The chain is built from TRBV7-3 and TRBJ2-3; a possible D gene is TRBD2 (7 bases). Specimen: PBMCs or a T cell subset sorted from them (not recorded which). The CDR3 here is CASSPHSGGGDTQYF. CDR3 coding DNA: TGTGCCAGCAGCCCGCACTCGGGGGGCGGGGATACGCAGTATTTT.